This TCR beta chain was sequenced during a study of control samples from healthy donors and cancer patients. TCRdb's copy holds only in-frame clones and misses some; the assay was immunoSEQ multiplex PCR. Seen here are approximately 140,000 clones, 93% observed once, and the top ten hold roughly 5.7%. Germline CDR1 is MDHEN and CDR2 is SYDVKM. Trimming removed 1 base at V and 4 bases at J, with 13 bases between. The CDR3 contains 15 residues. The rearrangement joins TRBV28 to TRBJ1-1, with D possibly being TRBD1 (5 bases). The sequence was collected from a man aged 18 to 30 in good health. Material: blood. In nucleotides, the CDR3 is TGTGCCAGCAGTTTATATGGCGGTGGGGGCACTGAAGCTTTCTTT. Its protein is CASSLYGGGGTEAFF. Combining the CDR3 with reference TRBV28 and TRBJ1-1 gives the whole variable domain DVKVTQSSRYLVKRTGEKVFLECVQDMDHENMFWYRQDPGLGLRLIYFSYDVKMKEKGDIPEGYSVSREKKERFSLILESASTNQTSMYLCASSLYGGGGTEAFFGQGTRLTVV.